The T cell receptor beta chain under discussion was sequenced for a study of graft-versus-host responses after intestinal transplantation. Study-wide context: Each patient got anti-thymocyte globulin induction, then tacrolimus and steroids for three to four years.

Generated by immunoSEQ multiplex PCR, the TCRdb table keeps only in-frame clones and is missing some. The top ten clones hold 0.35% of a sample with about 88,000 clones, less than 95% of them seen once. Comments on this clone: Its target is unknown.

CDR1 MDHEN and CDR2 SYDVKM come from the germline V gene. The V gene lost 5 bases and the J gene lost 1 base, with 9 bases spanning the gap. The CDR3 runs 14 residues. Material: unstimulated CD4+ T cells sorted from spleen or lymph node cells, obtained before transplant. The V and J genes are TRBV28 and TRBJ1-5; no definite D call. This TCR came from a human donor who was the organ donor for an intestinal transplant. This CDR3 is CASSTGPSNQPQHF. In DNA, the CDR3 is TGTGCCAGCAGTACGGGTCCAAGCAATCAGCCCCAGCATTTT. Complete variable domain (other parts from reference TRBV28 and TRBJ1-5): DVKVTQSSRYLVKRTGEKVFLECVQDMDHENMFWYRQDPGLGLRLIYFSYDVKMKEKGDIPEGYSVSREKKERFSLILESASTNQTSMYLCASSTGPSNQPQHFGDGTRLSIL.